A single sample is the source of the 10 T cell receptor beta chains below, sequenced in a study of regulatory T cells in long-lasting Graves disease (dated by TCRdb to the early 2020s). Library method: multiplex PCR. Sequenced using an Illumina HiSeq 4000. CDR3 regions were amplified by Arm-PCR with iRepertoire HTBI primers to construct TCR beta libraries. TCRdb's own reprocessing of the public reads used fastp at Q25 and MiXCR and kept productive beta chains. Entries are consolidated by CDR3 protein sequence, retaining the most common genes and DNA. Recorded for this sample are 550,000 to 650,000 distinct CDR3 sequences; roughly 16% of them occurred a single time. The ten largest clones capture approximately 12% of the sample. Reading the label with the study, this specimen's time point is: newly diagnosed GD, antithyroid drugs for less than 3 months. For both TCR sequencing and RNA sequencing, RNA was extracted from PBMCs in TRIzol.

This sample was shared with a second study, whose subject was T cells in Graves' hyperthyroidism and ophthalmopathy.

The input for sequencing was peripheral blood mononuclear cells (PBMCs), taken at new diagnosis, from a patient treated with antithyroid drugs. All receptors derive from a man aged 18 to 29 with Graves disease. Donor details come from another sample of the same person, matched by shared clones.

This chain uses TRBV20-1 with TRBJ2-3, with 9 positions matching TRBD2. Near its end, the DNA agrees better with TRBJ2-7, so the J call may be wrong. The CDR3 length is 14 residues. Germline-derived CDR1 and CDR2 are DFQATT and SNEGSKA (reference sequence). In DNA form, the CDR3 reads TGCAGTGCTAGTTTGCCTAGCGGGGCCTACGAGCAGTACTTC. Amino acid sequence: CSASLPSGAYEQYF.

The CDR3 DNA sequence: TGCAGCGTTGAGTTAGCGGGGAGGGGTGGGGAGCAGTACTTC. It translates to CSVELAGRGGEQYF. The chain has TRBV29-1 and TRBJ2-7, with TRBD2 identical over 8 bases. Per the germline V gene, CDR1 is SQVTM and CDR2 is ANQGSEA. This CDR3 spans 14 amino acids. Losses at the gene ends were 3 bases for V and 7 bases for J; bases not matched to a gene: 11.

This clonotype was picked up a small number of times. The V gene is TRBV4-2, the J gene TRBJ2-7; 7 bases fit TRBD2. The CDR3 has 15 amino acids. Per germline, CDR1 LGHNA and CDR2 YNFKEQ. V shed 4 bases, J shed 5 bases, and the junction held 11 bases outside the gene matches. The CDR3 nucleotides read TGTGCCAGCAGCCGGTCGACCGGGAGGAGCGACGAGCAGTACTTC. Its translation: CASSRSTGRSDEQYF.

In the case of this clonotype: Possible read error: a much larger clone is one base away. The chain recombines TRBV12-3 or TRBV12-4 with TRBJ2-5; a possible D gene is TRBD2 (5 bases). The CDR3 consists of 11 residues. CDR3 in DNA: TGTGCCAGCAGTTATAGGGAGACCCGGTACTTC. Translating it yields CASSYRETRYF.

This clonotype was seen at least ten times. The J gene is TRBJ2-3, the V gene TRBV30, with D perhaps matching TRBD1 (6 bases). This CDR3 comprises 14 residues. From germline, CDR1 is GTSNPN and CDR2 SVGIG (reference sequence). Trimming took 5 bases from V and 1 from J, leaving 13 bases between them. The CDR3 sequence: CAWDGTGRTDTQYF. In DNA, the CDR3 is TGTGCCTGGGACGGAACAGGGCGCACAGATACGCAGTATTTT.

This clonotype was observed a handful of times. This chain joins TRBV6-2 or TRBV6-3 and TRBJ2-4, with 9 positions matching TRBD1. The V and J ends lost 2 bases and 1 base, in that order; junction bases with no gene match: 6. This CDR3 spans 17 amino acids. The V gene's germline CDR1 is MNHEY and CDR2 SVGEGT. The CDR3 DNA reads as TGTGCCAGCAGTTACGGGACAGGGCGAGGGGCCAAAAACATTCAGTACTTC. The encoded protein is CASSYGTGRGAKNIQYF.

This clonotype was seen more than once but under ten times. The rearrangement links TRBV3-1 to TRBJ2-1; D uncertain. CDR1 and CDR2 (germline): LGHDT, YNNKEL (reference sequence). This CDR3 region has 14 residues. Trimming stripped 0 bases from V and 9 bases from J, with 12 bases between. The CDR3 DNA is TGTGCCAGCAGCCAAGATAAGACCTTTAGTGAGCAGTTCTTC. It translates to CASSQDKTFSEQFF.

In its sample, this clonotype was seen a few times. The chain uses TRBV27 and TRBJ2-7; 7 bases agree with TRBD2. The CDR3 is 12 residues long. In germline, CDR1 is MNHEY, CDR2 SMNVEV (reference sequence). The V and J ends lost 4 bases and 6 bases, in that order; junction bases with no gene match: 3. The DNA of the CDR3 is TGTGCCAGCAGTTGGGGCGGGGGCGAGCAGTACTTC. Protein: CASSWGGGEQYF.

There are many counts of this clonotype. V and J are TRBV15 and TRBJ2-7; 7 nucleotides line up with TRBD2. The CDR3 consists of 13 residues. Germline V lookup: CDR1 LNHNV, CDR2 YYDKDF (reference sequence). The V gene end was trimmed by 0 bases and the J gene end by 6 bases; junction bases not matched to a gene: 2. The CDR3 DNA follows: TGTGCCACCAGCAGAGATTCGGGAGGCGAGCAGTACTTC. It encodes CATSRDSGGEQYF.

This clonotype was counted many times. The chain employs TRBV27 and TRBJ2-7; TRBD1 matches 8 bases. Germline assignment: CDR1 MNHEY and CDR2 SMNVEV (reference sequence). Trimming removed 5 bases from V and 0 bases from J; junction bases left unmatched: 12. This CDR3 contains 17 residues. The CDR3 loop reads CASSPILGTGGSYEQYF. The CDR3 DNA is TGTGCCAGCAGTCCGATACTTGGGACAGGCGGCTCCTACGAGCAGTACTTC.